A single sample gave rise to the 16 T cell receptor beta chains below, sequenced in a study of blood T cells in healthy people across ages. Alongside a J-beta primer mix, a sample-barcoded 5' primer served in a second PCR lasting 7 to 11 cycles. MiXCR, applied by TCRdb to the 5' RACE reads, yields one record per CDR3 protein. The repertoire consists of over 450,000 distinct CDR3 sequences, with approximately 25% occurring once and the leading ten covering approximately 10%. These data were also reused for a study on T cells of mothers and their children.

The sequenced sample consisted of blood. The receptors here all came from a boy under 18 in good health.

This clonotype was counted a few times. This rearrangement joins TRBV4-3 to TRBJ2-4, with 12 nucleotides matching TRBD1. The CDR3 has 16 residues. The germline V gene encodes CDR1 LGHNA and CDR2 YSLEER. V lost 0 bases and J lost 7; bases outside the gene matches: 4. The CDR3 region is CASSQDRGTGGNIQYF. CDR3 in DNA: TGCGCCAGCAGCCAAGATAGGGGGACAGGGGGCAACATTCAGTACTTC.

This clonotype was seen many times. The chain employs TRBV18 and TRBJ2-1, with 8 bases aligning to TRBD1. In germline, CDR1 is KGHSH, CDR2 LQKENI. The V and J ends lost 2 bases and 4 bases, in that order; junction bases with no gene match: 4. The CDR3 extends over 15 amino acids. The CDR3 loop reads CASSPGTGTYNEQFF. DNA for the CDR3: TGTGCCAGCTCACCAGGGACAGGAACGTACAATGAGCAGTTCTTC.

This clonotype was recorded many times. CDR3 protein: CATSDTPGTGKNSSYNEQFF. Written as DNA, the CDR3 is TGTGCCACCAGTGATACCCCCGGGACAGGGAAAAACAGCTCCTACAATGAGCAGTTCTTC. This chain joins TRBV24-1 and TRBJ2-1; TRBD1 matches at 9 bases. Unmatched junction bases numbered 14, after V lost 3 bases and J lost 0 bases. Per the germline V gene, CDR1 is KGHDR and CDR2 is SFDVKD. This CDR3 region has 20 residues.

This clonotype was seen only a few times. CDR3 loop: CATSDSGTGREKLFF. Written as DNA, the CDR3 is TGTGCCACCAGTGATTCTGGGACAGGGAGGGAAAAACTGTTTTTT. The chain couples TRBV24-1 to TRBJ1-4, with TRBD1 matching 9 bases. J lost 8 bases, V lost 2 bases, and 5 bases had no gene match. The CDR3 totals 15 residues. The germline V gene encodes CDR1 KGHDR and CDR2 SFDVKD.

This clonotype was counted between two and nine times. The DNA of the CDR3 is TGTGCCAGCAGCCAAGTTGCCGCCTTGGACCTTGAGCAGTTCTTC. Translation gives CASSQVAALDLEQFF. The J gene is TRBJ2-1, the V gene TRBV14; no firm D call. CDR1 and CDR2 (germline): SGHDN, FVKESK. The CDR3 is 15 amino acids. Trimming took 1 base from V and 9 from J, leaving 16 bases between them.

There are many counts of this clonotype. The chain carries TRBV7-8 and TRBJ2-3; D remains unclear. The CDR3 covers 15 residues. Germline assignment: CDR1 SGHVS and CDR2 FQNEAQ. The V gene lost 3 bases and the J gene lost 0 bases, with 10 bases spanning the gap. The CDR3, as DNA: TGTGCCAGCAGCTTCCACTACGCTAGCACAGATACGCAGTATTTT. Amino acids: CASSFHYASTDTQYF.

Note on this clonotype: A junction end diverges from the germline sequence, so it may reflect a read error. The chain has TRBV29-1 and TRBJ2-7; 8 bases match TRBD1. The CDR3 is 15 residues long. Per germline, CDR1 SQVTM and CDR2 ANQGSEA. The CDR3 region has the DNA TGCAGCGTTGAAGCGGGCAGGGGGCGCTCCCACGAGCAGTACTTC. Its protein is CSVEAGRGRSHEQYF.

This clonotype was detected only a few times. Here the CDR3 reads CASSDGDGYGYTF. CDR3 bases: TGTGCCAGCAGCGATGGGGACGGCTATGGCTACACCTTC. V usage is TRBV9 and J usage is TRBJ1-2; tentatively, D is TRBD1 (5 bases). The CDR3 is 13 amino acids. V was pared by 3 bases and J by 4 bases, with 10 bases between. Germline-derived CDR1 and CDR2 are SGDLS and YYNGEE.

This clonotype was found a few times. CDR3 sequence reads: CASSPVTSEPREQFF. Written as DNA, the CDR3 is TGTGCCAGCAGTCCCGTGACTAGCGAGCCCCGTGAGCAGTTCTTC. The chain combines TRBV2 with TRBJ2-5, with 8 bases aligning to TRBD2. TRBJ2-1 explains the end of the DNA better; the J call may be wrong. Germline V gives CDR1 SNHLY, CDR2 FYNNEI. There are 15 residues in the CDR3.

This clonotype was seen a single time. V gene TRBV10-3 combines with J gene TRBJ2-7; the D is unclear. V was trimmed by 10 bases and J by 2 bases, leaving 9 bases between them. Per germline, CDR1 ENHRY and CDR2 SYGVKD. The CDR3 totals 11 residues. DNA for the CDR3: TGTGCCACCAATGGGGCCTACGAGCAGTACTTC. It yields the protein CATNGAYEQYF.

The V and J genes are TRBV4-1 and TRBJ2-3; no firm D call. CDR3 size: 13 residues. V gave up 8 bases and J gave up 4 bases, with 13 bases separating them. Germline CDR1 and CDR2: MGHRA and YSYEKL. The CDR3 DNA follows: TGCGCCAGCGGTTCTAACCGTCCAGATACGCAGTATTTT. The encoded protein is CASGSNRPDTQYF.

This chain connects TRBV7-2 to TRBJ1-5; a possible D gene is TRBD1 (5 bases). The CDR3 is 16 amino acids. Germline-derived CDR1 and CDR2 are SGHTA and FQGNSA. V gave up 0 bases and J gave up 9 bases, with 18 bases separating them. In nucleotides, the CDR3 is TGTGCCAGCAGCTTAGCCGACAGCCCCGGCTCGTGGCCCCAGCATTTT. Its translation: CASSLADSPGSWPQHF.

The rearrangement links TRBV28 to TRBJ2-7, with D possibly TRBD1 on 6 matching bases. The end of the DNA is better explained by TRBJ2-5, so the J call may be wrong. The length of the CDR3 is 14 residues. The germline gives CDR1 MDHEN, CDR2 SYDVKM. CDR3 residues: CASRQQGYQETQYF. The CDR3 DNA follows: TGTGCCAGCAGGCAACAGGGTTACCAAGAGACCCAGTACTTC.

This clonotype was counted between two and nine times. V usage is TRBV7-2 and J usage is TRBJ2-7; tentatively, D is TRBD2 (5 bases). Germline lookup yields CDR1 SGHTA and CDR2 FQGNSA. The ends were cut back, 2 bases at V and 3 bases at J, with 14 bases in the middle. The CDR3 is made up of 15 amino acids. This chain's CDR3 is CASSLMALARYEQYF. CDR3 DNA: TGTGCCAGCAGCTTAATGGCGCTAGCCCGCTACGAGCAGTACTTC.

The chain links TRBV11-2 to TRBJ2-3, with D possibly TRBD2 on 6 matching bases. Germline V gene data show CDR1 as SGHAT and CDR2 as FQNNGV. V lost 2 bases to trimming and J lost 6 bases, with 18 bases between them. The CDR3 runs to 16 residues. CDR3 region: CASSLSVADVPDTQYF. The CDR3, as DNA: TGTGCCAGCAGCTTAAGCGTAGCGGATGTCCCCGATACGCAGTATTTT.

The table lists this clonotype with a few counts. CDR3 amino acids: CASSTGQSSGNTIYF. The CDR3 DNA sequence: TGTGCCAGCAGTACGGGACAGAGCTCTGGAAACACCATATATTTT. The V gene is TRBV6-5, the J gene TRBJ1-3; 7 bases line up with TRBD1. The CDR3 runs 15 residues. Looked up from germline, CDR1 is MNHEY and CDR2 is SVGAGI. V trimming: 5 bases; J trimming: 0 bases; junction bases outside the gene matches: 4.